This T cell receptor (beta chain) derives from a study of T cell responses to AZD1222 COVID-19 vaccine. General study findings and limits: Researchers report vaccine-associated CD4 TCRs spanning spike, with dominance at 160-218 and 743-854.

In regard to this clone: Its matching antigen is unknown.

The CDR3 has 17 amino acids. Germline V lookup: CDR1 MNHNS, CDR2 SASEGT. The V gene end was trimmed by 2 bases and the J gene end by 5 bases; junction bases not matched to a gene: 7. Assay: immunoSEQ multiplex PCR; the TCRdb copy retains only in-frame clones and omits some. Of approximately 100,000 clones listed, 91% are singletons. This chain links TRBV6-1 with TRBJ2-5, with 14 bases fitting TRBD2. The sequenced sample was peripheral blood, obtained on day 0 of AZD1222 vaccination. This clonotype was sampled from an adult in good health. The CDR3 DNA follows: TGTGCCAGCAGTGAATGGGGGACTAGCGGGAGTTCGGAGACCCAGTACTTC. It is translated as CASSEWGTSGSSETQYF.